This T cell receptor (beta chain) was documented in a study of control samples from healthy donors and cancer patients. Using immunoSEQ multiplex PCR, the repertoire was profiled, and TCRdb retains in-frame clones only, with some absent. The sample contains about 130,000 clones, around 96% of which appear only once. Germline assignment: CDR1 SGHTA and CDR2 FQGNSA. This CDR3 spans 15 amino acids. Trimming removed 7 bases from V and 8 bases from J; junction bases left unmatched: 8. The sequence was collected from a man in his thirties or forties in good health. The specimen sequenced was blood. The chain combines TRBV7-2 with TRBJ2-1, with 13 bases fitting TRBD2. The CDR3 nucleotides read TGTGCCAGCACCCGGACTAGCGGGGGTGTCTATGAGCAGTTCTTC. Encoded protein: CASTRTSGGVYEQFF.